Given below is one T cell receptor beta chain in context. The target antigen is unknown. The data were taken from a study of shared clonotypes between healthy human individuals. This CDR3 has 13 amino acids. Between the trimmed V and J ends, which lost 9 bases and 2 bases, there was a span of 14 bases. Germline V gene sequence: CDR1 SGHDN, CDR2 FVKESK. CD45RO negativity and positive selection for CCR7 defined naive CD8 cells, a population that excluded terminally differentiated effector memory CD45RA+ cells. Deep-level assay runs were performed. Each replicate PCR on the sorted subsets used about 0.2 ug DNA (around 30,000 T cell genomes). Clones were sequenced by immunoSEQ multiplex PCR, and TCRdb holds only the in-frame ones, with some missing. The table has about 2 million clones, about 95% seen once; the top ten hold 0.9% to 1.5%. Study results and caveats: Sequencing depth was expected to affect clonotype sharing among donors. Generation probabilities were higher for clonotypes shared across all four sorted-subset donors than for unshared ones.

The source material was naive CD8+ T cells sorted from blood. This clonotype originated in a man between 18 and 29 years old in good health. This chain links TRBV14 with TRBJ2-7; perhaps TRBD2 as D (6 bases). The CDR3 bases are TGTGCCAGTAGTTACAGGACTACCTACGAGCAGTACTTC. Protein: CASSYRTTYEQYF.